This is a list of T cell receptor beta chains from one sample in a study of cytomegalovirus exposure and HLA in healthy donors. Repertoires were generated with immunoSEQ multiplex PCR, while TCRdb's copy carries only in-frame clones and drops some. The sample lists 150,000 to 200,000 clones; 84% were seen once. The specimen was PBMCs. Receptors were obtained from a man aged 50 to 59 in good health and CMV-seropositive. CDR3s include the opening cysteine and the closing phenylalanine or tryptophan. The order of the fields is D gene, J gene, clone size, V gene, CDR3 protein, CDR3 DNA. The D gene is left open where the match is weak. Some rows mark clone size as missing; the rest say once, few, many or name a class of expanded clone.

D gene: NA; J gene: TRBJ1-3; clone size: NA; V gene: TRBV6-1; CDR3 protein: CASSVLGLGSSGNTIYF; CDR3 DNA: TGTGCCAGCAGTGTACTAGGCTTAGGGAGCTCTGGAAACACCATATATTTT
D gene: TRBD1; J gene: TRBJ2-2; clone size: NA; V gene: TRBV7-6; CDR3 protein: CASSFLTGGNTGELFF; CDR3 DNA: TGTGCCAGCAGCTTCCTCACAGGGGGCAACACCGGGGAGCTGTTTTTT
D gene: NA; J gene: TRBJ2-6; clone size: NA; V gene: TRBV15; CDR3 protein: CATRVQYGANVLTF; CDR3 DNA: TGTGCCACCAGGGTCCAGTATGGGGCCAACGTCCTGACTTTC
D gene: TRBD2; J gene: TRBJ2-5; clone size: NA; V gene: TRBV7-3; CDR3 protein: CASSRTSGLQETQYF; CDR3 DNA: TGTGCCAGCTCCCGGACTAGCGGGCTCCAAGAGACCCAGTACTTC
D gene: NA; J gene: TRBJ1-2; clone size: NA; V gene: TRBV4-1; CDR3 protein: CASSQDLLQGYYGYTF; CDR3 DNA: TGCGCCAGCAGCCAAGATCTATTACAGGGATACTATGGCTACACCTTC
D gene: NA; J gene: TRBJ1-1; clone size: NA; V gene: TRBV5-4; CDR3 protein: CASSGGLGSVEAFF; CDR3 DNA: TGTGCCAGCAGCGGAGGGCTTGGATCCGTTGAAGCTTTCTTT
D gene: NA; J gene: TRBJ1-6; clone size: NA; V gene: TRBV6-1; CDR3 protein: CASSEITRTVNSPLHF; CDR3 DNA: TGTGCCAGCAGTGAAATTACTAGGACAGTTAATTCACCCCTCCACTTT
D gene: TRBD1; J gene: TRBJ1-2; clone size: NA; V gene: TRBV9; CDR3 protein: CASSSTGPRYGYTF; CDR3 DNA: TGTGCCAGCAGCTCGACAGGGCCCCGTTATGGCTACACCTTC
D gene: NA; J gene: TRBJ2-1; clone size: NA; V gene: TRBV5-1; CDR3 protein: CASSMDFYNEQFF; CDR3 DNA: TGCGCCAGCAGCATGGACTTCTACAATGAGCAGTTCTTC
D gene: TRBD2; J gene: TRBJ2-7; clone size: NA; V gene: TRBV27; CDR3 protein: CATGLAGYEQYF; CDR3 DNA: TGTGCCACTGGACTAGCGGGGTACGAGCAGTACTTC
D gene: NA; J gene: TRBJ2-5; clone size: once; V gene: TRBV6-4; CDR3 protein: CASSEVFRGTQYF; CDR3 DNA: TGTGCCAGCAGTGAAGTTTTCCGGGGGACCCAGTACTTC
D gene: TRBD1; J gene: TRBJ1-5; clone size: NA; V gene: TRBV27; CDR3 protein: CASSLTGRLQPQHF; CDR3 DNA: TGTGCCAGCAGTCTGACAGGGCGTCTCCAGCCCCAGCATTTT
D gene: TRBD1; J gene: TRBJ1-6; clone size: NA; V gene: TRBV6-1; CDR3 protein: CASTLDRGPNSPLHF; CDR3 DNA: TGTGCCAGCACTTTGGACAGGGGGCCTAATTCACCCCTCCACTTT
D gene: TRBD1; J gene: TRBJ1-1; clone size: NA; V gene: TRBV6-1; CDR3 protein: CASRGGTGGHTEAFF; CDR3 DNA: TGTGCCAGCAGAGGGGGGACAGGGGGTCACACTGAAGCTTTCTTT
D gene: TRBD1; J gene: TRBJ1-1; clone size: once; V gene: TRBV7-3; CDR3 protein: CASSLTGTNTEAFF; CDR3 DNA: TGTGCCAGCAGCCTGACAGGGACTAACACTGAAGCTTTCTTT
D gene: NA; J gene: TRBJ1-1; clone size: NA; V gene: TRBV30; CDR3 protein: CAWRVDSWPRVAFF; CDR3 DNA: TGTGCCTGGAGAGTAGACAGTTGGCCCCGGGTTGCTTTCTTT
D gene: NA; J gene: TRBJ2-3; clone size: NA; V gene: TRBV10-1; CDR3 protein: CASSESSGGTDTQYF; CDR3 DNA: TGCGCCAGCAGTGAGTCTTCGGGGGGCACAGATACGCAGTATTTT
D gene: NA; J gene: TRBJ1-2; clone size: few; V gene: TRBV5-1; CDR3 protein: CASSLGQLANYGYTF; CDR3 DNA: TGCGCCAGCAGCTTGGGACAGTTAGCTAACTATGGCTACACCTTC
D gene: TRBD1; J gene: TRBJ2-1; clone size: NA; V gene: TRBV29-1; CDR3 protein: CSVQGAPTNEQFF; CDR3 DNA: TGCAGCGTCCAGGGGGCTCCGACTAATGAGCAGTTCTTC
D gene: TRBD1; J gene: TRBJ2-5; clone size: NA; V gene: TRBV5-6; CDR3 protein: CASSSLRDREETQYF; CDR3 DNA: TGTGCCAGCAGCTCCCTCCGGGACAGGGAAGAGACCCAGTACTTC
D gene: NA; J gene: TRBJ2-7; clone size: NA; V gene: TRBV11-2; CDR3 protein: CASSLVVGHPVSYEQYF; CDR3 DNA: TGTGCCAGCAGCTTAGTTGTGGGACACCCCGTTTCCTACGAGCAGTACTTC
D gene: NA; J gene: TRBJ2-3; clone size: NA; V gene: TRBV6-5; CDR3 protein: CASWGTSKTQYF; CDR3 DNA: TGTGCCAGCTGGGGTACTAGCAAAACGCAGTATTTT
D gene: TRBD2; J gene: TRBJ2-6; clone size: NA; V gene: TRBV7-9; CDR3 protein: CASSPAGGLGANVLTF; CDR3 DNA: TGTGCCAGCAGCCCGGCGGGGGGGCTTGGGGCCAACGTCCTGACTTTC
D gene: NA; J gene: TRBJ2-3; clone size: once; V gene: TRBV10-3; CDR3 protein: CAISEGLAQTDTQYF; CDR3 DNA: TGTGCCATCAGTGAGGGGTTAGCCCAGACAGATACGCAGTATTTT